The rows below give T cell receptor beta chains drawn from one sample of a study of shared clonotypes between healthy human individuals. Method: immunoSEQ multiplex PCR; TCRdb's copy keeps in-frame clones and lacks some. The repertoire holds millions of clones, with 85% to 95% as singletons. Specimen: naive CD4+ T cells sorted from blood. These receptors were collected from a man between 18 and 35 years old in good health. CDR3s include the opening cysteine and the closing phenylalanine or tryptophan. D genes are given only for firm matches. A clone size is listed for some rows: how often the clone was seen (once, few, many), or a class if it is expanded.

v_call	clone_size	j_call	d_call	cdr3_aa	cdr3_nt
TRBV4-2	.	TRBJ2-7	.	CASSRGLIYEQYF	TGTGCCAGCAGCCGCGGACTGATCTACGAGCAGTACTTC
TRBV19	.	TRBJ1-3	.	CASSRDSGNTIYF	TGTGCCAGTAGCAGAGACTCTGGAAACACCATATATTTT
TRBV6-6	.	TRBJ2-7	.	CASSYRGSYEQYF	TGTGCCAGCAGTTACAGGGGATCCTACGAGCAGTACTTC
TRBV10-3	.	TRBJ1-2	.	CAISESDGGYTF	TGTGCCATCAGTGAAAGCGATGGCGGCTACACCTTC
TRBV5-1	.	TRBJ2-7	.	CASSLDRKYEQYF	TGCGCCAGCAGCTTGGACAGAAAGTACGAGCAGTACTTC
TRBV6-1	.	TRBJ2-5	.	CASTGGEETQYF	TGTGCCAGCACAGGGGGGGAAGAGACCCAGTACTTC
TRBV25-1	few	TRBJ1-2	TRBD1	CASSQGGDYGYTF	TGTGCCAGCAGTCAAGGGGGCGACTATGGCTACACCTTC
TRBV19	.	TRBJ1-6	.	CASAHTGIGSPLHF	TGTGCCAGTGCCCACACGGGTATAGGTTCACCCCTCCACTTT
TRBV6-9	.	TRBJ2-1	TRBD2	CASSPGLADPYEQFF	TGTGCCAGCAGCCCGGGACTAGCGGACCCGTATGAGCAGTTCTTC
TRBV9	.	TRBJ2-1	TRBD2	CASSVEGLAIYNEQFF	TGTGCCAGCAGCGTAGAGGGACTAGCGATATACAATGAGCAGTTCTTC
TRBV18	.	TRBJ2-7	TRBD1	CASSEQGVYEQYF	TGTGCCAGCTCGGAACAGGGGGTGTACGAGCAGTACTTC
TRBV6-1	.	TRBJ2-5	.	CASRAQAQETQYF	TGTGCCAGCAGGGCACAGGCCCAAGAGACCCAGTACTTC
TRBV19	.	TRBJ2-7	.	CASSIGFGGEQYF	TGTGCCAGTAGTATAGGGTTCGGTGGCGAGCAGTACTTC
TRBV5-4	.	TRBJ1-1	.	CASSLGTLSLGRTEAFF	TGTGCCAGCAGCTTGGGGACCCTTTCTCTGGGTAGGACTGAAGCTTTCTTT
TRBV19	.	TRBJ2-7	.	CASSISSSYEQYF	TGTGCCAGTAGTATCTCCAGCTCCTACGAGCAGTACTTC
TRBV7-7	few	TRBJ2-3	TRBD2	CASSLGLAGEGDTQYF	TGTGCTAGCAGCTTAGGACTAGCGGGAGAGGGAGATACGCAGTATTTT
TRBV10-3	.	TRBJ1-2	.	CAIRQTENYGYTF	TGTGCCATCAGACAGACGGAGAACTATGGCTACACCTTC
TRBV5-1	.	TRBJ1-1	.	CASSLAGPATEAFF	TGCGCCAGCAGCTTGGCCGGGCCCGCCACTGAAGCTTTCTTT
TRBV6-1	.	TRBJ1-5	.	CASSEASRLQHF	TGTGCCAGCAGTGAAGCGAGTAGGTTGCAGCATTTT
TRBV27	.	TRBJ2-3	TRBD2	CASSLSPSGEQYF	TGTGCCAGCAGTTTATCCCCCAGCGGGGAGCAGTATTTT
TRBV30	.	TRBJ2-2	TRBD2	CAWTGTSGSTGELFF	TGTGCCTGGACAGGGACTAGCGGGAGTACTGGGGAGCTGTTTTTT
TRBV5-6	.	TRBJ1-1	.	CASSPRKNTEAFF	TGTGCCAGCAGCCCCCGAAAAAACACTGAAGCTTTCTTT
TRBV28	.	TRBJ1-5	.	CASSRGGSNQPQHF	TGTGCCAGCAGTCGCGGCGGCAGCAATCAGCCCCAGCATTTT
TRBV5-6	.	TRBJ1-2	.	CASSFGQNYGYTF	TGTGCCAGCAGCTTTGGGCAGAACTATGGCTACACCTTC
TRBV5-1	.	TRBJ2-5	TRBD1	CASSVGFRGLETQYF	TGCGCCAGCAGCGTGGGGTTCAGGGGGCTGGAGACCCAGTACTTC
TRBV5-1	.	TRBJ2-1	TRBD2	CASSTSVHSFSSYNEQFF	TGCGCCAGCAGCACTAGCGTGCACTCCTTTAGCTCCTACAATGAGCAGTTCTTC
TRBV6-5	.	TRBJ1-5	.	CASSSSDGSNQPQHF	TGTGCCAGCAGTTCCTCTGACGGGAGCAATCAGCCCCAGCATTTT
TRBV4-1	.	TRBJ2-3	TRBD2	CASSHRTSGGTPDTQYF	TGCGCCAGCAGCCACCGGACTAGCGGGGGGACTCCAGATACGCAGTATTTT
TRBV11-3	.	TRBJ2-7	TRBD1	CASRRGQVGEQYF	TGTGCCAGCAGAAGGGGACAGGTTGGCGAGCAGTACTTC
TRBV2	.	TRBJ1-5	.	CASSRQETSNQPQHF	TGTGCCAGCAGCCGACAGGAGACTAGCAATCAGCCCCAGCATTTT
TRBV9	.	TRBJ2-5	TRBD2	CASNRGLAVSETQYF	TGTGCCAGCAATCGGGGACTAGCGGTCTCGGAGACCCAGTACTTC
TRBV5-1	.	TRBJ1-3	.	CASSQGTGNTIYF	TGCGCCAGCAGCCAGGGGACGGGAAACACCATATATTTT
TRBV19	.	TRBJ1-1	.	CASSLHSMNTEAFF	TGTGCCAGTAGTCTCCACTCTATGAACACTGAAGCTTTCTTT
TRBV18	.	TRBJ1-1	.	CASSPPLRTEAFF	TGTGCCAGCTCACCACCGCTGCGGACTGAAGCTTTCTTT
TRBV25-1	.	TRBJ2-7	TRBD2	CASSEAVAGGEQYF	TGTGCCAGCAGTGAGGCGGTAGCGGGAGGCGAGCAGTACTTC
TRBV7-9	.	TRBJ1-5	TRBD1	CASSPETGVDQPQHF	TGTGCCAGCAGCCCAGAGACAGGGGTTGATCAGCCCCAGCATTTT
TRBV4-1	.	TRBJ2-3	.	CASSQDKAALASTDTQYF	TGCGCCAGCAGCCAAGATAAGGCAGCACTGGCTAGCACAGATACGCAGTATTTT
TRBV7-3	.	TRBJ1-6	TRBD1	CASSSGQGGNSPLHF	TGTGCCAGCAGCTCGGGACAGGGGGGGAATTCACCCCTCCACTTT
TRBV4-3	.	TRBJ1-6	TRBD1	CASSQDVRDRDFPLHF	TGCGCCAGCAGCCAAGATGTCCGGGACAGGGATTTCCCCCTCCACTTT
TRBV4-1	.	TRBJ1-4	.	CASSQVREKLFF	TGCGCCAGCAGCCAAGTACGGGAAAAACTGTTTTTT
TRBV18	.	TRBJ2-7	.	CASSPVQSSYEQYF	TGTGCCAGCTCACCGGTTCAGAGCTCCTACGAGCAGTACTTC
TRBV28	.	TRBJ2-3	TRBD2	CASTPERGGDTQYF	TGTGCCAGCACTCCAGAGCGGGGGGGGGATACGCAGTATTTT
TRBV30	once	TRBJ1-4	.	CAWSEKSGGLRANEKLFF	TGTGCCTGGAGTGAGAAGTCCGGGGGATTAAGGGCTAATGAAAAACTGTTTTTT
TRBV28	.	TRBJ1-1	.	CASSFAMGTNTEAFF	TGTGCCAGCAGTTTCGCGATGGGTACGAACACTGAAGCTTTCTTT
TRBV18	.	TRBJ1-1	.	CASSPPGREYTEAFF	TGTGCCAGCTCACCACCCGGCAGGGAGTACACTGAAGCTTTCTTT
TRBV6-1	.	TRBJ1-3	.	CASSERYTVTGNTIYF	TGTGCCAGCAGTGAAAGGTACACGGTAACTGGAAACACCATATATTTT
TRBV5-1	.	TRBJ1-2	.	CASSSQGDYGYTF	TGCGCCAGCAGCTCACAGGGAGACTATGGCTACACCTTC
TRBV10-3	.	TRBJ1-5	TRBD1	CAIRTKIDRGPNQPQHF	TGTGCCATCAGGACGAAGATTGACAGGGGCCCCAATCAGCCCCAGCATTTT